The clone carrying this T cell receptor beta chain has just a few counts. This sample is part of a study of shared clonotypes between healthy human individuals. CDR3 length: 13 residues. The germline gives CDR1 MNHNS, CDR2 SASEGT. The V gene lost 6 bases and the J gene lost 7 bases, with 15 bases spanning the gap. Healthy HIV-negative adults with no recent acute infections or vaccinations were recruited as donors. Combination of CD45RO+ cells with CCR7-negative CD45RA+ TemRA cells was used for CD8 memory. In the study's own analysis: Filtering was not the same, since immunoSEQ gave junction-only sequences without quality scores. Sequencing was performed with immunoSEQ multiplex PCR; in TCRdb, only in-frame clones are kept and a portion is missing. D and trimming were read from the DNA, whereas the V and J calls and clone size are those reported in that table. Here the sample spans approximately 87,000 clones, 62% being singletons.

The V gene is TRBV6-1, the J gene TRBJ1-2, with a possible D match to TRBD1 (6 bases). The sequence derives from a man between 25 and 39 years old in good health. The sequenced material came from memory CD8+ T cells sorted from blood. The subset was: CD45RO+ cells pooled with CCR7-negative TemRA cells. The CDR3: CASRNPGQGGYTF. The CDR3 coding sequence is TGTGCCAGCAGAAATCCGGGACAAGGTGGCTACACCTTC.